These 4 T cell receptor beta chains were all obtained from the same sample, sequenced in a study of T cell repertoires in cytomegalovirus infection. No cognate antigen is known for these TCRs. MiXCR, applied by TCRdb to the reads, yields one record per CDR3 protein. The data show about 920,000 distinct CDR3 sequences, 31% seen once. The sample here was cultured CD8+ T cells from PBMCs, taken from culture after CMV antigen stimulation. The source is a human donor in good health (CMV status not recorded). Some clones in this sample may be carry-over from other donors' samples.

This clonotype has ten or more counts. V gene TRBV7-8 combines with J gene TRBJ2-2, with 8 positions matching TRBD2. The V segment lost 9 bases and the J segment 1 base; nucleotides outside the gene matches: 4. This CDR3 has 14 amino acids. The V gene's germline CDR1 is SGHVS and CDR2 FQNEAQ. CDR3 sequence (DNA): TGTGCCAGAACTAGCGGAAAGAACACCGGGGAGCTGTTTTTT. The encoded protein is CARTSGKNTGELFF.

Concerning this clonotype itself: This clone may be a read error of a much larger clone one base away. The gene calls are TRBV4-2 and TRBJ2-2, with 12 bases lining up with TRBD2. With 3 bases clipped from V and 1 base from J, the junction kept 6 bases outside the gene matches. The CDR3 is 18 amino acids. Germline V lookup: CDR1 LGHNA, CDR2 YNFKEQ. The CDR3 sequence: CASSQGGTSGWNTGELFF. The CDR3 nucleotides read TGTGCCAGCAGCCAGGGTGGGACTAGCGGGTGGAACACCGGGGAGCTGTTTTTT.

The chain carries TRBV27 and TRBJ2-1; D is possibly TRBD1 or TRBD2 (5 bases each). Trimming shortened V by 8 bases and J by 9 bases, and 17 bases separated the two germline ends. From germline, CDR1 is MNHEY and CDR2 SMNVEV (reference sequence). The CDR3 length is 13 residues. CDR3 nucleotide sequence: TGTGCCAGCGGCCACTCAGGGAGCGCTGAGCAGTTCTTC. Protein product: CASGHSGSAEQFF.

This clonotype has more than one count but fewer than ten. The genes are TRBV7-8 and TRBJ2-1, with 7 bases identical to TRBD1. This CDR3 spans 14 amino acids. Per germline, CDR1 SGHVS and CDR2 FQNEAQ. The V gene end was trimmed by 7 bases and the J gene end by 6 bases; junction bases not matched to a gene: 9. The CDR3 is CASILAGGVNEQFF. DNA of the CDR3: TGTGCCAGCATCCTGGCAGGGGGAGTCAATGAGCAGTTCTTC.